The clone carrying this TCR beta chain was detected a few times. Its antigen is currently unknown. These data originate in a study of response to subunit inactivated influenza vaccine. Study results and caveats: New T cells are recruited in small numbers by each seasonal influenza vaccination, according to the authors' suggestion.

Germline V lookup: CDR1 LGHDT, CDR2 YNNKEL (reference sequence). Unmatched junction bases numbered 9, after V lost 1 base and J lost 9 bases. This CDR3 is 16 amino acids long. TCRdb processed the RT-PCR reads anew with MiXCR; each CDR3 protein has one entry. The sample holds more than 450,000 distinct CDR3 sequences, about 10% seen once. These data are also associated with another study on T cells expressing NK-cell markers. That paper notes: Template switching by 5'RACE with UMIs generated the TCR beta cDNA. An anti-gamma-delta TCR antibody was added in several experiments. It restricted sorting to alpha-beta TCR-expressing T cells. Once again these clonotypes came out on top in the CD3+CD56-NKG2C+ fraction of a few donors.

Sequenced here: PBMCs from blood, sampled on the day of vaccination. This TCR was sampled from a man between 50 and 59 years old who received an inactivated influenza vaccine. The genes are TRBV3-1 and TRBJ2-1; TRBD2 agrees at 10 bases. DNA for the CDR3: TGTGCCAGCAGCCAAGCTCCTAGCGGGAGCCCAACTGAGCAGTTCTTC. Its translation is CASSQAPSGSPTEQFF.